The subject of this entry is one T cell receptor (beta chain). Methods used by the authors: Amplification with reference gene primers provided the estimates of nucleated cell counts. Sequencing used immunoSEQ multiplex PCR; TCRdb keeps in-frame clones, though not all of them. The V and J calls and the clone size are those of that table, but D and trimming were determined from the DNA. The sample has roughly 300,000 clones; roughly 85% are singletons. Membership in each cohort depended on participant-reported clinical history. The germline CDR1 and CDR2 sequences are LGHDT and YNNKEL (reference sequence). The CDR3 is 14 residues long. Trimming left V 0 bases short and J 7 bases short, with 12 bases between. This entry belongs to a study of blood T cell repertoires in COVID-19. Study-wide background: The samples span acute and convalescent COVID-19 from the United States, Italy and Spain. In each case, the material was cDNA or gDNA derived from T cells, B-cell-depleted T cells, or PBMCs.

This chain connects TRBV3-1 (or the pseudogene TRBV3-2) to TRBJ2-5; D ambiguous. The clonotype was recovered from a woman aged 40-49 years with acute COVID-19. Input material: PBMCs or T cells enriched from blood (not recorded which). The DNA for the CDR3 is TGTGCCAGCAGCCAAGATGTTCTTTTTCGGACCCAGTACTTC. Translated: CASSQDVLFRTQYF.